The source of this TCR beta chain is a study of blood T cell repertoires in COVID-19. Measured with immunoSEQ multiplex PCR; TCRdb has only the in-frame clones, and not every one. The sample has 300,000 to 400,000 clones; 75% to 90% are singletons. This sequence was found in a man younger than 30 who had recovered from COVID-19. Material for sequencing was PBMCs or T cells enriched from blood (not recorded which).

CDR3 DNA sequence: TGTGCCAGCAGTTTACCCCGGGACACCGGGGAGCTGTTTTTT. It codes for CASSLPRDTGELFF. The genes are TRBV28 and TRBJ2-2, with D unresolved. Trimming cost V 2 bases and J 3 bases, with 7 bases left between them. This CDR3 region has 14 residues. Germline V gives CDR1 MDHEN, CDR2 SYDVKM. The full variable domain, with the rest looked up from reference TRBV28 and TRBJ2-2, is DVKVTQSSRYLVKRTGEKVFLECVQDMDHENMFWYRQDPGLGLRLIYFSYDVKMKEKGDIPEGYSVSREKKERFSLILESASTNQTSMYLCASSLPRDTGELFFGEGSRLTVL.